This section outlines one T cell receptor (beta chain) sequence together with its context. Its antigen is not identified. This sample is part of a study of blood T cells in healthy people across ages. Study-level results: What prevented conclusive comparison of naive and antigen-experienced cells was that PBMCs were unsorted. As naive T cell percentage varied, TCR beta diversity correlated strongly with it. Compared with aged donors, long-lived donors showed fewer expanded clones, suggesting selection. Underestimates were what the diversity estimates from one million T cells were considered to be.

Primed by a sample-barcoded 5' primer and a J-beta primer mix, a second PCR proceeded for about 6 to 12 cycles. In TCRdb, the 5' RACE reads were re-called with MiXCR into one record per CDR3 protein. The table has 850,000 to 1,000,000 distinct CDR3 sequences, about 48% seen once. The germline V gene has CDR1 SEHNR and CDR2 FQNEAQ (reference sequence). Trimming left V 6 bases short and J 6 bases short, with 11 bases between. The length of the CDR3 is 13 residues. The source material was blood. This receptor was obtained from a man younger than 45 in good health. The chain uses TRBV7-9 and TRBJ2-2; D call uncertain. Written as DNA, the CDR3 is TGTGCCAGCAGTCTCCAGGTCCCCGGGGAGCTGTTTTTT. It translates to CASSLQVPGELFF. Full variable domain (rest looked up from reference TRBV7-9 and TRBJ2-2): DTGVSQNPRHKITKRGQNVTFRCDPISEHNRLYWYRQTLGQGPEFLTYFQNEAQLEKSRLLSDRFSAERPKGSFSTLEIQRTEQGDSAMYLCASSLQVPGELFFGEGSRLTVL.